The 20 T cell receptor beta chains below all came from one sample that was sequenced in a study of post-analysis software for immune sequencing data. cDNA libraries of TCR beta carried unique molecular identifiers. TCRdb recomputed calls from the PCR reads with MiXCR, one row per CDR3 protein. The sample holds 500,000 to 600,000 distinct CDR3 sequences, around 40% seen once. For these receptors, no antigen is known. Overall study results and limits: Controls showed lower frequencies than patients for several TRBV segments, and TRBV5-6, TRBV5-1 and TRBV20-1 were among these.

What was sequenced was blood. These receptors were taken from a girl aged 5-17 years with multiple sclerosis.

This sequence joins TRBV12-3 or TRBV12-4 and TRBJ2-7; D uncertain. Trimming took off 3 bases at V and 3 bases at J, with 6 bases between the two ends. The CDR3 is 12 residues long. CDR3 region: CASSFSHYEQYF. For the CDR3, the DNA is TGTGCCAGCAGTTTTTCCCACTACGAGCAGTACTTC.

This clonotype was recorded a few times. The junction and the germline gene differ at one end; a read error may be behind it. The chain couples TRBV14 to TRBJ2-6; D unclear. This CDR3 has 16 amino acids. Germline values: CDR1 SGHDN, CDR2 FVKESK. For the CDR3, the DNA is TGTGCCAGCAGTCAAGGCACCCTCTCTGGGGCCAACGTCCTGACTTTC. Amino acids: CASSQGTLSGANVLTF.

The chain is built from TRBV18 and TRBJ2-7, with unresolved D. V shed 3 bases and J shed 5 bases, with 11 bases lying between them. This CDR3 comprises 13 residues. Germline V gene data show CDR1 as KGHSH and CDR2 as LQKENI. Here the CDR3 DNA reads TGTGCCAGCTCACCTCGCGAGGATGACGAGCAGTACTTC. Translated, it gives CASSPREDDEQYF.

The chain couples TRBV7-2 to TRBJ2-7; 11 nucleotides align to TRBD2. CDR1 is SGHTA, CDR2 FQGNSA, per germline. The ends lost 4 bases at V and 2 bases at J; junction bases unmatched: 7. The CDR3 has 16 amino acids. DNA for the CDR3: TGTGCCAGCAGCTCCCCGGTAGCGGGGGGGGCCTACGAGCAGTACTTC. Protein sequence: CASSSPVAGGAYEQYF.

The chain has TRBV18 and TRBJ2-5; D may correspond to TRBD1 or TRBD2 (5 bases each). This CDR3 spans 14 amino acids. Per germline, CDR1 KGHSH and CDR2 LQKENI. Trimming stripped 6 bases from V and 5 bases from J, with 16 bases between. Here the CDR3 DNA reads TGTGCCAGCTCTGGGGCAGTCTCGGGGGAGACCCAGTACTTC. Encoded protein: CASSGAVSGETQYF.

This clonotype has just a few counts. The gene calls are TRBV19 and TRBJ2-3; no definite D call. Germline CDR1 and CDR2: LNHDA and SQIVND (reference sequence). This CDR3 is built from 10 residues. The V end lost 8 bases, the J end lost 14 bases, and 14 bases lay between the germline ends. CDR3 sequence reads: CASEDGRMYF. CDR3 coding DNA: TGTGCCAGTGAAGACGGCCGAATGTATTTT.

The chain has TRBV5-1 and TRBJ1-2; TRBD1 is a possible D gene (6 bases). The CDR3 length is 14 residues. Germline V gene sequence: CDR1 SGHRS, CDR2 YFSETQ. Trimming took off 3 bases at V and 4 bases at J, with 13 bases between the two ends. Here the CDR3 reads CASSWVQGAYGYTF. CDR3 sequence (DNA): TGCGCCAGCAGCTGGGTACAGGGAGCCTATGGCTACACCTTC. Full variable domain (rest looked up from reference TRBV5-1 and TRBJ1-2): KAGVTQTPRYLIKTRGQQVTLSCSPISGHRSVSWYQQTPGQGLQFLFEYFSETQRNKGNFPGRFSGRQFSNSRSEMNVSTLELGDSALYLCASSWVQGAYGYTFGSGTRLTVV.

CDR3 DNA: TGCGCCAGCAGCTTGTCGGGTCGGCCGAAGTCCTATGGCTACACCTTC. It is translated as CASSLSGRPKSYGYTF. The V and J genes are TRBV5-1 and TRBJ1-2; no firm D call. Germline lookup yields CDR1 SGHRS and CDR2 YFSETQ. The CDR3 length is 16 residues. The V gene lost 1 base and the J gene lost 4 bases, with 17 bases spanning the gap.

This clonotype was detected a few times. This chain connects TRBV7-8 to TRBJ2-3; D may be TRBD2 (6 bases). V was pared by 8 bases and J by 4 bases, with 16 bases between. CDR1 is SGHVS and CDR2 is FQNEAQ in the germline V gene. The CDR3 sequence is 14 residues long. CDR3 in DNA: TGTGCCAGCTTCGACTCTTCTAGCGCAGATACGCAGTATTTT. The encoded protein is CASFDSSSADTQYF.

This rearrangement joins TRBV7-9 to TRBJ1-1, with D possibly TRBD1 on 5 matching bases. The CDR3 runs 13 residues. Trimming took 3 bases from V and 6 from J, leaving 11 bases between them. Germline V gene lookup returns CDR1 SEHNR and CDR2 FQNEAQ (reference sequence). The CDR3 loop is CASSFAGGAEAFF. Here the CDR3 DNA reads TGTGCCAGCAGCTTTGCGGGGGGGGCTGAAGCTTTCTTT.

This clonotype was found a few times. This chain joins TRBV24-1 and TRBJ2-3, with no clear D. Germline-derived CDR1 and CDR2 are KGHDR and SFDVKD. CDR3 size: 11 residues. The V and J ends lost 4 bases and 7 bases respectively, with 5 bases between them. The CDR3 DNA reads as TGTGCCACCAGTGACAGCTATACGCAGTATTTT. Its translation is CATSDSYTQYF.

In DNA form, the CDR3 reads TGTGCCAGCAGCCCCGGGACACTCTTGGGCTACACCTTC. Protein: CASSPGTLLGYTF. The chain uses TRBV12-3 or TRBV12-4 and TRBJ1-2; weak D call: TRBD1 (6 bases). This CDR3 comprises 13 residues. The V end lost 6 bases, the J end lost 8 bases, and 16 bases lay between the germline ends.

The CDR3: CASSQPGQGNGEQYF. The CDR3 coding sequence is TGCGCCAGCAGCCAGCCGGGACAGGGGAACGGCGAGCAGTACTTC. V and J are TRBV4-1 and TRBJ2-4; 10 bases agree with TRBD1. The J call may not be correct, given that the DNA end is closer to TRBJ2-7. This CDR3 region has 15 residues. Per germline, CDR1 MGHRA and CDR2 YSYEKL.

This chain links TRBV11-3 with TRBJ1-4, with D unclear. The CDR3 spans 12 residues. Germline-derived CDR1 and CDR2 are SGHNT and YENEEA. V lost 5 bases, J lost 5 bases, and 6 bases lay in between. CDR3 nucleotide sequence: TGTGCCAGCAGCCGCATAAATGAAAAACTGTTTTTT. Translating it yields CASSRINEKLFF.

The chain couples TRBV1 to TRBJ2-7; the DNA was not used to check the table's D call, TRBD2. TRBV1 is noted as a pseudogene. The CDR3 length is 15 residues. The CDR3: CTSKVRANGPYEQYF. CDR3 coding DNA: TGCACCAGCAAAGTGAGGGCCAATGGGCCCTACGAGCAGTACTTC.

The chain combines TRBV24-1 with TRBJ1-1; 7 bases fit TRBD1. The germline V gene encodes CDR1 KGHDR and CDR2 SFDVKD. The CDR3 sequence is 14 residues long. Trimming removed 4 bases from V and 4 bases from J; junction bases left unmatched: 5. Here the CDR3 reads CATSDGTATTEAFF. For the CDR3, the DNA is TGTGCCACCAGTGACGGGACAGCGACCACTGAAGCTTTCTTT.

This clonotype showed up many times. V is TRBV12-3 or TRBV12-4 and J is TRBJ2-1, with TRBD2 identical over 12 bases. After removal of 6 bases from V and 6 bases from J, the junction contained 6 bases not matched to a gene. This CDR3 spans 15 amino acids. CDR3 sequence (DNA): TGTGCCAGCAGCCAGACTAGCGGGAGATCCAATGAGCAGTTCTTC. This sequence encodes CASSQTSGRSNEQFF.

The CDR3 bases are TGTGCCAGCAGTTACCGGTCGTTGCTCCAAGTCAATAGTCATGAGCAGTTCTTC. Amino acid sequence: CASSYRSLLQVNSHEQFF. The chain links TRBV6-5 to TRBJ2-1, with D unresolved. The CDR3 runs 18 residues. Germline CDR1 is MNHEY and CDR2 is SVGAGI. V lost 2 bases and J lost 8, with 25 bases in between.

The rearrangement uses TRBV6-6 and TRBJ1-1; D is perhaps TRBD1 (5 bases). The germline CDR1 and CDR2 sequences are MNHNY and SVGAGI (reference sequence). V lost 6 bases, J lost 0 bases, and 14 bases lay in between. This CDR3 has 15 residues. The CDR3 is CASRARGGLNTEAFF. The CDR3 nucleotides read TGTGCCAGCAGGGCGAGGGGTGGGTTGAACACTGAAGCTTTCTTT.

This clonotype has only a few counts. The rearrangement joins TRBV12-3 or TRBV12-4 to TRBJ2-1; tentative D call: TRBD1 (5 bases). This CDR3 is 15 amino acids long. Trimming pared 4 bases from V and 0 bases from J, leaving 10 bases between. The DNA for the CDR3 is TGTGCCAGCAGTTCCTTAAGGGGCTCCTACAATGAGCAGTTCTTC. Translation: CASSSLRGSYNEQFF.